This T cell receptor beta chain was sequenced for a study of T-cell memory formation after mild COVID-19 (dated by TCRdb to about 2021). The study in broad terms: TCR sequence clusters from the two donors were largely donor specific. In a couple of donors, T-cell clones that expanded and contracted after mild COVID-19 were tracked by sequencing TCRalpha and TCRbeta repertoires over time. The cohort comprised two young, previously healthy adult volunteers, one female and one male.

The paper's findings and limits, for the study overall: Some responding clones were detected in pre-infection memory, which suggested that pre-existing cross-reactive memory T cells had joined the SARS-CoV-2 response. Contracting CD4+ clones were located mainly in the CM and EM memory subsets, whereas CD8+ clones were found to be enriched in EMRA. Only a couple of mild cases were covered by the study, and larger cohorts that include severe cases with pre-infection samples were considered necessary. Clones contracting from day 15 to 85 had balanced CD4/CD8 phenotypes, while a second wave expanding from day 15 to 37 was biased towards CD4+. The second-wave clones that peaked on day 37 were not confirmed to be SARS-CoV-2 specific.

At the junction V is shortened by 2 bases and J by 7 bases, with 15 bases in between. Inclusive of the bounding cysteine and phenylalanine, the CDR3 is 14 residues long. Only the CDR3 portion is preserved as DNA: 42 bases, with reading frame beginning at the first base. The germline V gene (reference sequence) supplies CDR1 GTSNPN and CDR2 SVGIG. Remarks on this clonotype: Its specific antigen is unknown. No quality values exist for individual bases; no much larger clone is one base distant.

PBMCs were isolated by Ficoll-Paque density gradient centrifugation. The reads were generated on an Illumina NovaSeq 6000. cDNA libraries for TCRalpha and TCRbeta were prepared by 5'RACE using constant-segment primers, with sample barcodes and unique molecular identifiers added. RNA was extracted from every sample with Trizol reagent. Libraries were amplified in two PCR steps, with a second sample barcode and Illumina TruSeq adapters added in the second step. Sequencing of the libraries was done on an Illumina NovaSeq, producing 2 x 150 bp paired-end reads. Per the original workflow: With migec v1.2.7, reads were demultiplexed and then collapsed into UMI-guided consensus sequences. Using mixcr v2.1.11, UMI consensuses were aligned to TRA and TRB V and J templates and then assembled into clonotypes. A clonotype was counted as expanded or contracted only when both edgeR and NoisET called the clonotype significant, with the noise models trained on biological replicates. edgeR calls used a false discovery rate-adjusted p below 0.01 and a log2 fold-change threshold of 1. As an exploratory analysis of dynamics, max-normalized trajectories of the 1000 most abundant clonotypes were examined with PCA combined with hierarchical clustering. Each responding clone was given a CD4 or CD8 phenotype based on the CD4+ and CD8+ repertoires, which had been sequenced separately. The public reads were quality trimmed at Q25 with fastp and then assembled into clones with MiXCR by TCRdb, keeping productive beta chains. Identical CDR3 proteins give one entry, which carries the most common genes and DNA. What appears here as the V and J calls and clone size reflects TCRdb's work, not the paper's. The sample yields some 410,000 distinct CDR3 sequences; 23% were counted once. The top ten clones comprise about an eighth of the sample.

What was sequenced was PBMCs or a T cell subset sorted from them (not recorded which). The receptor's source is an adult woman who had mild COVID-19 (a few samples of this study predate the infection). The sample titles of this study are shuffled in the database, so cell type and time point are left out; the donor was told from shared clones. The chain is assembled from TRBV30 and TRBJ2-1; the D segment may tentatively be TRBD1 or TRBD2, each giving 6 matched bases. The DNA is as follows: TGTGCCTGGAGTAAGGGGGGTATGTATAATGAGCAGTTCTTC. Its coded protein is CAWSKGGMYNEQFF.